This entry lists 5 T cell receptor beta chains sequenced from one sample in a study of monozygotic twins with inflammatory bowel disease. TCRdb reanalyzed the 5' RACE reads, giving one entry per CDR3 protein sequence and no DNA. This listing includes about 380,000 distinct CDR3 sequences. The sample was blood. Receptors were obtained from a human donor with ulcerative colitis or Crohn's disease, or a healthy co-twin of an affected twin (not recorded which).

The gene calls are TRBV11-2 and TRBJ2-7; the TRBD1 assignment by TCRdb is unverifiable without DNA. The CDR3 contains 15 residues. Germline lookup yields CDR1 SGHAT and CDR2 FQNNGV. CDR3 protein: CASSLVRGSHYEQYF.

The J gene is TRBJ2-5, the V gene TRBV3-1; TCRdb outputs TRBD2, but without DNA this stays unchecked. Germline V gene data show CDR1 as LGHDT and CDR2 as YNNKEL (reference sequence). This CDR3 has 15 residues. The CDR3 loop reads CASSYLGPGGETQYF.

CDR3 loop: CSARPGTSGNTGELFF. V usage is TRBV20-1 and J usage is TRBJ2-2; the D call from TCRdb, TRBD2, cannot be confirmed without DNA. Germline V gene sequence: CDR1 DFQATT, CDR2 SNEGSKA (reference sequence). This CDR3 region has 16 residues.

V is TRBV7-9 and J is TRBJ1-5. The germline gives CDR1 SEHNR, CDR2 FQNEAQ (reference sequence). This CDR3 spans 12 amino acids. This chain's CDR3 is CASTLNGQPQHF.

The chain has TRBV15 and TRBJ1-4. Germline loops: CDR1 LNHNV, CDR2 YYDKDF (reference sequence). The CDR3 sequence is 17 residues long. CDR3 loop: CATSRIQGGTSVEKLFF.